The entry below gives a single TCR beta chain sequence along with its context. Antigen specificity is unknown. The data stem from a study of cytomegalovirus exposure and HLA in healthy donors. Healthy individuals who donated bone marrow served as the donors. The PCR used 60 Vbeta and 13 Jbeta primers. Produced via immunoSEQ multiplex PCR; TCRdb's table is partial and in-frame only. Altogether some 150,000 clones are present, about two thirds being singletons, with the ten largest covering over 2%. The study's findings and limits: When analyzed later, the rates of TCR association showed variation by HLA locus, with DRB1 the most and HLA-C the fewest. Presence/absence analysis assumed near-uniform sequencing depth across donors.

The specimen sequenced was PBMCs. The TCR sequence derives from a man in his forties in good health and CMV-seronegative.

This CDR3 reads CASSLAVRTGFGAEAFF. The CDR3 DNA is TGCGCCAGCAGCTTGGCGGTAAGGACAGGGTTTGGGGCTGAAGCTTTCTTT. The chain combines TRBV5-1 with TRBJ1-1; 8 nucleotides align to TRBD1. V trimming: 0 bases; J trimming: 6 bases; junction bases outside the gene matches: 13. Germline V CDR1 and CDR2: SGHRS, YFSETQ. CDR3 length: 17 residues.